A single TCR beta chain is shown here with its context. Profiling relied on immunoSEQ multiplex PCR, and the TCRdb table lists in-frame clones only, not all of them. This table has about 120,000 clones, around 87% appearing once. After removal of 1 base from V and 0 bases from J, the junction contained 10 bases not matched to a gene. The CDR3 runs 18 residues. Germline CDR1 is SGHVS and CDR2 is FQNEAQ. The data are from a study of blood T cell repertoires in COVID-19. The V gene is TRBV7-8, the J gene TRBJ1-2, with 8 bases lining up with TRBD1. Sequencing input: peripheral blood. The clonotype comes from a man between 65 and 80 years old with active or convalescent COVID-19. The CDR3 region is CASSLGFPGQVTNYGYTF. The CDR3 coding sequence is TGTGCCAGCAGCTTAGGGTTTCCGGGACAGGTTACTAACTATGGCTACACCTTC. Full variable domain (remainder filled in from reference TRBV7-8 and TRBJ1-2): GAGVSQSPRYKVAKRGQDVALRCDPISGHVSLFWYQQALGQGPEFLTYFQNEAQLDKSGLPSDRFFAERPEGSVSTLKIQRTQQEDSAVYLCASSLGFPGQVTNYGYTFGSGTRLTVV.